Below, 22 T cell receptor beta chains from the same sample are listed, as sequenced in a study of blood T cells in healthy people across ages. A second PCR of about 7 to 11 cycles used a sample-barcoded 5' primer and a J-beta primer mix. MiXCR was run by TCRdb on the 5' RACE reads, yielding one entry per CDR3 protein. The sample carries approximately 1,700,000 distinct CDR3 sequences, roughly two fifths recorded once. Sequencing was carried out using blood. The receptor source for this set is a human donor in good health.

The CDR3 region has the DNA TGCGCCAGCAGCTCTGGGGACCGTCACAGGGGACGGAACACTGAAGCTTTCTTT. It translates to CASSSGDRHRGRNTEAFF. This rearrangement joins TRBV5-1 to TRBJ1-1; 7 positions agree with TRBD1. The CDR3 contains 18 residues. Germline V gives CDR1 SGHRS, CDR2 YFSETQ. Trimming removed 3 bases from V and 1 base from J; junction bases left unmatched: 15. The whole variable domain, remainder taken from reference TRBV5-1 and TRBJ1-1, is KAGVTQTPRYLIKTRGQQVTLSCSPISGHRSVSWYQQTPGQGLQFLFEYFSETQRNKGNFPGRFSGRQFSNSRSEMNVSTLELGDSALYLCASSSGDRHRGRNTEAFFGQGTRLTVV.

CDR3 sequence: CASSFGADYEQFF. The CDR3 DNA is TGTGCCAGCAGTTTTGGGGCTGACTATGAGCAGTTCTTC. The rearrangement uses TRBV27 and TRBJ2-1, with D possibly being TRBD1 (5 bases). CDR3 length equals 13 residues. The V and J ends lost 3 bases and 8 bases respectively, with 11 bases between them. The germline V gene encodes CDR1 MNHEY and CDR2 SMNVEV (reference sequence).

The chain is built from TRBV20-1 and TRBJ2-5; perhaps TRBD1 as D (6 bases). The DNA matches TRBJ2-7 better at its end, which makes the J call doubtful. The CDR3 totals 13 residues. CDR1 is DFQATT and CDR2 is SNEGSKA in the germline V gene (reference sequence). CDR3 in DNA: TGCAGTGTTGGGTCAGGGGCTATCTACGAGCAGTACTTC. This encodes CSVGSGAIYEQYF.

The gene calls are TRBV3-1 and TRBJ2-7; no firm D call. This CDR3 spans 14 amino acids. Germline loops: CDR1 LGHDT, CDR2 YNNKEL (reference sequence). V dropped 5 bases and J dropped 2 bases, with 13 bases sitting between them. The CDR3 DNA reads TGTGCCAGCAGCTCACTTCGACCAACCTACGAGCAGTACTTC. It is translated as CASSSLRPTYEQYF.

This clonotype was observed a few times. The chain recombines TRBV29-1 with TRBJ1-1; D remains unclear. Germline V gene lookup returns CDR1 SQVTM and CDR2 ANQGSEA. This CDR3 has 11 residues. Trimming stripped 8 bases from V and 3 bases from J, with 10 bases between. The chain's CDR3 is CSLDVDTEAFF. In DNA form, the CDR3 reads TGCAGCCTGGACGTGGACACTGAAGCTTTCTTT. Combining the CDR3 with reference TRBV29-1 and TRBJ1-1 gives the whole variable domain SAVISQKPSRDICQRGTSLTIQCQVDSQVTMMFWYRQQPGQSLTLIATANQGSEATYESGFVIDKFPISRPNLTFSTLTVSNMSPEDSSIYLCSLDVDTEAFFGQGTRLTVV.

This clonotype is a singleton in its sample. The chain is built from TRBV5-1 and TRBJ2-1; possible D gene TRBD1, 5 bases. Germline V gene lookup returns CDR1 SGHRS and CDR2 YFSETQ. Between the trimmed V and J ends, which lost 4 bases and 6 bases, there was a span of 14 bases. This CDR3 is 14 amino acids long. The CDR3: CASSIDSAGNEQFF. CDR3 bases: TGCGCCAGCAGCATAGACAGCGCCGGCAATGAGCAGTTCTTC. Filled out from reference TRBV5-1 and TRBJ2-1, the complete variable domain reads KAGVTQTPRYLIKTRGQQVTLSCSPISGHRSVSWYQQTPGQGLQFLFEYFSETQRNKGNFPGRFSGRQFSNSRSEMNVSTLELGDSALYLCASSIDSAGNEQFFGPGTRLTVL.

The genes are TRBV11-1 and TRBJ1-4; D is unresolved. V lost 4 bases, J lost 6 bases, and 15 bases lay in between. This CDR3 is built from 15 residues. CDR1 is SGHAT and CDR2 is FQDESV in the germline V gene (reference sequence). The CDR3: CASSSPTSGDEKLFF. The CDR3 region has the DNA TGTGCCAGCAGCTCACCGACGTCCGGGGATGAAAAACTGTTTTTT.

Comments on this clonotype: A much larger clonotype is one base distant, so this may be a read error. This rearrangement joins TRBV10-3 to TRBJ2-1; either TRBD1 or TRBD2 may fit D (5 bases each). This CDR3 has 15 residues. The V gene's germline CDR1 is ENHRY and CDR2 SYGVKD. The CDR3 reads CATSERDGPYNEQFF. The CDR3 coding sequence is TGTGCCACCAGTGAGAGGGACGGACCCTACAATGAGCAGTTCTTC.

This chain connects TRBV7-9 to TRBJ1-1; TRBD1 matches 8 bases. Germline V gives CDR1 SEHNR, CDR2 FQNEAQ (reference sequence). The CDR3 totals 18 residues. V was pared by 3 bases and J by 3 bases, with 15 bases of the junction left unmatched. The CDR3 DNA reads as TGTGCCAGCAGCTTCACCCCAGGGGGCCGGTTGTCTGACACTGAAGCTTTCTTT. It is translated as CASSFTPGGRLSDTEAFF.

The rearrangement joins TRBV9 to TRBJ1-2; D unresolved. This CDR3 is 14 amino acids long. V was clipped by 4 bases and J by 5 bases, with 15 bases between them. The germline V gene has CDR1 SGDLS and CDR2 YYNGEE. CDR3 loop: CASSSNLDAYGYTF. CDR3 nucleotides: TGTGCCAGCAGCTCAAACTTGGATGCGTATGGCTACACCTTC.

The rearrangement uses TRBV2 and TRBJ2-3, with 12 bases that match TRBD2. Germline V gives CDR1 SNHLY, CDR2 FYNNEI. V shed 6 bases and J 0 bases; nucleotides not matched to a gene: 4. The CDR3 sequence is 16 residues long. The CDR3 coding sequence is TGTGCCAGCAGGCGCGGACTAGCGGGGAGCACAGATACGCAGTATTTT. Protein sequence: CASRRGLAGSTDTQYF.

The chain carries TRBV3-1 and TRBJ1-1, with D uncertain. CDR3 length equals 14 residues. V lost 0 bases and J lost 11, with 16 bases in between. The V gene's germline CDR1 is LGHDT and CDR2 YNNKEL (reference sequence). CDR3 nucleotides: TGTGCCAGCAGCCAAGATACGGCGAAAAGGAATGCTTTCTTT. The encoded protein is CASSQDTAKRNAFF.

V gene TRBV27 combines with J gene TRBJ1-6; 12 bases are a match to TRBD1. This CDR3 is 19 amino acids long. Germline V lookup: CDR1 MNHEY, CDR2 SMNVEV (reference sequence). V lost 3 bases and J lost 8; bases outside the gene matches: 14. CDR3 loop: CASSFQTLGQGAIYSPLHF. Written as DNA, the CDR3 is TGTGCCAGCAGTTTCCAGACGCTGGGACAGGGGGCAATTTATTCACCCCTCCACTTT.

This clonotype was counted only a few times. The chain carries TRBV5-5 and TRBJ2-1, with 7 bases that match TRBD2. J was trimmed by 7 bases and V by 4 bases; bases with no gene match: 8. The CDR3 has 14 amino acids. Germline V gene data show CDR1 as SGHKS and CDR2 as YYEKEE (reference sequence). In nucleotides, the CDR3 is TGTGCCAGCAGCCTCCGGGACTATCCGAATGAGCAGTTCTTC. Translated: CASSLRDYPNEQFF.

This clonotype was observed a few times. The chain joins TRBV11-1 to TRBJ1-2, with a possible D match to TRBD1 (5 bases). There are 13 residues in the CDR3. Germline V gene data show CDR1 as SGHAT and CDR2 as FQDESV (reference sequence). V was shortened by 1 base and J by 8 bases, with 11 bases between the two germline ends. CDR3 coding DNA: TGTGCCAGCAGCTTAGGTCGGGGGAACGGCTACACCTTC. Residues: CASSLGRGNGYTF.

In this sample, this clonotype turned up a few times. The rearrangement uses TRBV9 and TRBJ1-2, with 9 bases aligning to TRBD1. Germline V gene sequence: CDR1 SGDLS, CDR2 YYNGEE. V was pared by 3 bases and J by 8 bases, with 5 bases of the junction left unmatched. The CDR3 has 13 amino acids. The chain's CDR3 is CASSEGQGGGYTF. The CDR3 region has the DNA TGTGCCAGCAGCGAGGGACAGGGAGGCGGCTACACCTTC. The full variable domain, in which reference TRBV9 and TRBJ1-2 provide the parts outside the CDR3, is DSGVTQTPKHLITATGQRVTLRCSPRSGDLSVYWYQQSLDQGLQFLIQYYNGEERAKGNILERFSAQQFPDLHSELNLSSLELGDSALYFCASSEGQGGGYTFGSGTRLTVV.

For the CDR3, the DNA is TGTGCCAGCAGCGACACGGGAGCGGTAGACTACACCTTC. Its protein is CASSDTGAVDYTF. V usage is TRBV25-1 and J usage is TRBJ1-2, with D unresolved. Germline loops: CDR1 MGHDK, CDR2 SYGVNS. V lost 6 bases and J 10 bases, leaving 18 bases between the germline ends. The CDR3 contains 13 residues.

This clonotype was seen a handful of times. The chain recombines TRBV7-8 with TRBJ2-1; D possibly corresponds to TRBD1 (6 bases). Trimming left V 5 bases short and J 7 bases short, with 15 bases between. The length of the CDR3 is 14 residues. Per germline, CDR1 SGHVS and CDR2 FQNEAQ. The CDR3 protein is CASSQGHLRNEQFF. CDR3 in DNA: TGTGCCAGCAGCCAGGGACATTTAAGGAATGAGCAGTTCTTC.

Here the CDR3 reads CASSPRGQSSYNEQFF. CDR3 DNA: TGTGCCAGCAGCCCCCGCGGACAGAGCTCCTACAATGAGCAGTTCTTC. The rearrangement joins TRBV9 to TRBJ2-1; a weak D match, TRBD1 (6 bases). Germline values: CDR1 SGDLS, CDR2 YYNGEE. The length of the CDR3 is 16 residues. V shed 4 bases and J shed 0 bases, with 14 bases lying between them.

In its sample, this clonotype was seen a few times. The chain links TRBV4-1 to TRBJ1-6, with 8 bases aligning to TRBD1. Germline CDR1 and CDR2: MGHRA and YSYEKL. Trimming removed 4 bases from V and 7 bases from J; junction bases left unmatched: 6. The CDR3 runs 15 residues. In DNA, the CDR3 is TGCGCCAGCAGCCCGCAGGGGGCGCGGAATTCACCCCTCCACTTT. It yields the protein CASSPQGARNSPLHF.

The sample holds a few counts of this clonotype. The chain combines TRBV5-1 with TRBJ2-4, with D possibly being TRBD1 (6 bases). The DNA matches TRBJ2-7 better at its end, which makes the J call doubtful. Germline V gene sequence: CDR1 SGHRS, CDR2 YFSETQ. The CDR3 totals 14 residues. The CDR3 nucleotides are TGCGCCAGCAGCTCGGACAGTATTACCTACGAGCAGTACTTC. Translated: CASSSDSITYEQYF.

The chain employs TRBV10-3 and TRBJ2-1, with TRBD2 matching over 12 bases. Germline V gene sequence: CDR1 ENHRY, CDR2 SYGVKD. The CDR3 is made up of 15 amino acids. The V gene end was trimmed by 4 bases and the J gene end by 2 bases; junction bases not matched to a gene: 0. The CDR3 sequence: CAISASGGAYNEQFF. In DNA, the CDR3 is TGTGCCATCAGTGCTAGCGGGGGGGCCTACAATGAGCAGTTCTTC.